This paragraph covers one TCR beta chain sequence. The entry originates in a study of cytomegalovirus exposure and HLA in healthy donors. It was with 60 Vbeta and 13 Jbeta primers that the PCR ran. Measured with immunoSEQ multiplex PCR; TCRdb has only the in-frame clones, and not every one. The data contain 150,000 to 200,000 clones, 80% of them singletons. This CDR3 has 14 amino acids. V was trimmed by 0 bases and J by 4 bases, leaving 10 bases between them. Germline V gene lookup returns CDR1 SGHDT and CDR2 YYEEEE. What was sequenced was PBMCs. V is TRBV5-6 and J is TRBJ1-2, with D uncertain. The sequence was collected from a man in his late teens or twenties in good health and CMV-seropositive. The CDR3 DNA reads as TGTGCCAGCAGCTTGGGGCAGTTGGCCTATGGCTACACCTTC. Its protein product is CASSLGQLAYGYTF.